Here is one T cell receptor beta chain with its context. In the study's own analysis: It was from reference gene primer amplification that nucleated cell counts were estimated. The protocol was immunoSEQ multiplex PCR, while the TCRdb copy is restricted to in-frame clones and leaves out a portion. D and trimming come from the DNA, and the V and J calls and clone size come from that table. The sample consists of roughly 100,000 clones, 80% of them appearing once. These data belong to a study of blood T cell repertoires in COVID-19. The sample comprised peripheral blood. The TCR was taken from a human donor in a cohort sampled during active COVID-19.

The CDR3 DNA is TGTGCCATCGGCGGGGGGCAGGGTCGGTACAATGAGCAGTTCTTC. As protein: CAIGGGQGRYNEQFF. The V call is TRBV10-3, the J call TRBJ2-1; TRBD2 aligns across 8 bases. This CDR3 is 15 amino acids long. The ends lost 8 bases at V and 4 bases at J; junction bases unmatched: 10. Per germline, CDR1 ENHRY and CDR2 SYGVKD.